This is a list of T cell receptor beta chains from one sample in a study of regulatory T cells in long-lasting Graves disease. In TCRdb, the multiplex PCR reads were re-called with MiXCR into one record per CDR3 protein. The sample comprises approximately 390,000 distinct CDR3 sequences, about 16% of which are singletons, and about 19% rests with the top ten. The same sample was also studied in work on T cells in Graves' hyperthyroidism and ophthalmopathy.

Sequenced here: peripheral blood mononuclear cells (PBMCs), sampled at new diagnosis, from a patient treated with antithyroid drugs. The receptors shown here come from a woman under 30 with Graves disease. Both conserved end residues are part of each CDR3. D genes are given only for firm matches. Expanded clones are given a class, and other clones once, few, many or no size at all.

DNA,CDR3,size,D,V,J
TGCGCCAGCAGCCTCCCTGGGACAGGGATCTACGAGCAGTACTTC,CASSLPGTGIYEQYF,-,TRBD1,TRBV4-1,TRBJ2-7
TGTGCCAGCAGCCGGGTCTCCCCGGGGTCACCCCTCCACTTT,CASSRVSPGSPLHF,-,-,TRBV13,TRBJ1-6
TGTGCCAGCTCTAAACAGGGGGCGACTAATCAGCCCCAGCATTTT,CASSKQGATNQPQHF,many,TRBD1,TRBV18,TRBJ1-5
TGTGCCAGCAGTTACTCGAATCAAGCTTTCTTT,CASSYSNQAFF,once,-,TRBV6-5,TRBJ1-1
TGTGCCAGCAGTCCAACCCCGGGGTGGAACACTGAAGCTTTCTTT,CASSPTPGWNTEAFF,-,-,TRBV12-3/TRBV12-4,TRBJ1-1
TGTGCCAGCAGTGAGAAGATGCGGGCGGCTCAGCCCCAGCATTTT,CASSEKMRAAQPQHF,many,-,TRBV2,TRBJ1-5
TGCAGTGCTCCGACTCGGACAGGGTCCAACGAGCAGTACTTC,CSAPTRTGSNEQYF,-,TRBD1,TRBV20-1,TRBJ2-7
TGTGCCAGTAGTATAGTACAGGCGAACACTGAAGCTTTCTTT,CASSIVQANTEAFF,-,-,TRBV19,TRBJ1-1
TGCGCCAGCAGCTCCCGGACCACCCATGAGCAGTTCTTC,CASSSRTTHEQFF,-,-,TRBV4-1,TRBJ2-1
TGTGCCAGCAGTCCGGACAGGGCACACCTCTCTGGAAACACCATATATTTT,CASSPDRAHLSGNTIYF,-,TRBD1,TRBV28,TRBJ1-3
TGTGCCAGCAGCCGCACCCGGCCTTCAGCGGGTCCGCTCAATGAGCAGTTCTTC,CASSRTRPSAGPLNEQFF,many,-,TRBV3-1,TRBJ2-1
TGTGCCAGCAGTTTTTATCAGGGCTCGAAGGGAAATCAGCCCCAGCATTTT,CASSFYQGSKGNQPQHF,many,-,TRBV28,TRBJ1-5
TGCAGCGTTGAATGGGGGACAGGGTCGTCCGAGCAGTACTTC,CSVEWGTGSSEQYF,-,TRBD1,TRBV29-1,TRBJ2-7
TGTGCCAGCAGCCCCGGACAGGGGACTCGGGAGACCCAGTACTTC,CASSPGQGTRETQYF,-,TRBD1,TRBV4-2,TRBJ2-5
TGTGCCACCAGCCACATAGCGGGTCCCGAGCAGTACTTC,CATSHIAGPEQYF,few,TRBD2,TRBV15,TRBJ2-7
TGTGCCAGCAGCGTAGGGACACGGTACGAGCAGTACTTC,CASSVGTRYEQYF,-,-,TRBV9,TRBJ2-7
TGTGCCAGCAGCCAAGCCGTTGGGGGTGAAGCTTTCTTT,CASSQAVGGEAFF,many,-,TRBV3-1,TRBJ1-1
TGCGCCAGCAGCTTGGGGCTAGCGGGTCTTGTACTAGAGACCCAGTACTTC,CASSLGLAGLVLETQYF,few,TRBD2,TRBV5-1,TRBJ2-5
TGTGCCAGCAGTTACTCGAACAACGCGAATTCACCCCTCCACTTT,CASSYSNNANSPLHF,many,-,TRBV6-5,TRBJ1-6
TGTGCCAGCAGCTTAACGGGGTGGGCCACCGGGGAGCTGTTTTTT,CASSLTGWATGELFF,-,-,TRBV7-3,TRBJ2-2
TGTGCCAGCAGCCCGGGACTAGGTTATAGCACAGATACGCAGTATTTT,CASSPGLGYSTDTQYF,many,TRBD2,TRBV3-1,TRBJ2-3
TGTGCCAGCACCTCGACCCGGGGGGGCTCATACAATGAGCAGTTCTTC,CASTSTRGGSYNEQFF,many,TRBD2,TRBV28,TRBJ2-1
TGTGCCAGCAGCCCCGCCGGGGACAGGGGGCAGTACGAGCAGTACTTC,CASSPAGDRGQYEQYF,-,TRBD1,TRBV12-3/TRBV12-4,TRBJ2-7
TGCGCCAGCAGCTTGGTAGTGGGGTTCTACAATGAGCAGTTCTTC,CASSLVVGFYNEQFF,few,-,TRBV5-1,TRBJ2-1
TGTGCCAGCAGCCTTCAACCCCAAGGGGAGACCCAGTACTTC,CASSLQPQGETQYF,-,-,TRBV9,TRBJ2-5
TGTGCCAGCAGCCGACCCCCGGCCGGGGAGCTGTTTTTT,CASSRPPAGELFF,many,-,TRBV12-3/TRBV12-4,TRBJ2-2
TGTGCCAGCAGTTTCCCAGGGACAGGGACCAATCAGCCCCAGCATTTT,CASSFPGTGTNQPQHF,many,TRBD1,TRBV28,TRBJ1-5
TGCGCCAGCAGCCCGGGGACAAGCTATGGCTACACCTTC,CASSPGTSYGYTF,-,-,TRBV10-1,TRBJ1-2
TGTGCCAGCTCATCCGTTCCCCGGGCCCCCGGGAAGAACACTGAAGCTTTCTTT,CASSSVPRAPGKNTEAFF,many,-,TRBV18,TRBJ1-1
TGTGCCAGCAGTTACTCTTCCCTACAGGCTTCGGAGGGAACTGAAGCTTTCTTT,CASSYSSLQASEGTEAFF,-,-,TRBV6-2/TRBV6-3,TRBJ1-1
TGTGCCAGTAGTATGAGGAGCCAGGAACTAAAAACTGAAGCTTTCTTT,CASSMRSQELKTEAFF,-,-,TRBV19,TRBJ1-1
TGTGCCAGCAGTGGGGCGGGGAGGTGGGAAGATACGCAGTATTTT,CASSGAGRWEDTQYF,few,-,TRBV7-8,TRBJ2-3
TGTGCCAGCAGCTCCTGGAAAGGGGGCCGGAGCTCCTACGAGCAGTACTTC,CASSSWKGGRSSYEQYF,-,TRBD1,TRBV7-9,TRBJ2-7
TGTGCCAGCAGTTACTCGGCGCGGGGTAGCACAGATACGCAGTATTTT,CASSYSARGSTDTQYF,many,-,TRBV6-5,TRBJ2-3
TGTGCCAGCAGCCTGGCCGGGGGACGAAACAATGAGCAGTTCTTC,CASSLAGGRNNEQFF,few,-,TRBV5-5,TRBJ2-1
TGTGCCAGCAGTGAATACAGTTATAGCAATCAGCCCCAGCATTTT,CASSEYSYSNQPQHF,many,-,TRBV6-1,TRBJ1-5
TGTGCCAGCAGCACCAGGACAGGGCCTTTCTCCTACGAGCAGTACTTC,CASSTRTGPFSYEQYF,-,TRBD1,TRBV11-2,TRBJ2-7
TGCAGCGTGGAACATTATCCGGGGACAGGGGGTGTGCATGAGCAGTTCTTC,CSVEHYPGTGGVHEQFF,many,TRBD1,TRBV29-1,TRBJ2-1
TGTGCCAGCAGTGAAAGCAGGGCCCACGCTGAAGCTTTCTTT,CASSESRAHAEAFF,few,-,TRBV6-2/TRBV6-3,TRBJ1-1
TGTGCCTGGAGTAAAGAAAATGAGCAGTTCTTC,CAWSKENEQFF,many,-,TRBV30,TRBJ2-1
TGTGCCAGCAGTTTATTGGGGGAAGTCCACGAGCAGTACTTC,CASSLLGEVHEQYF,many,-,TRBV28,TRBJ2-7
TGTGCCAGTAGTCTCCGGACAGGGGCGAACACCGGGGAGCTGTTTTTT,CASSLRTGANTGELFF,-,TRBD1,TRBV19,TRBJ2-2
TGTGCCAGCCGCCGGGGGGGCCAAGGAGAGCAGTACTTC,CASRRGGQGEQYF,few,TRBD2,TRBV27,TRBJ2-7
TGTGCCAGCAGCCAACAGAACAGGGGGCTGGGCGAGCAGTACTTC,CASSQQNRGLGEQYF,-,TRBD1,TRBV4-2,TRBJ2-7
TGTGCCAGCAGTTACTCCGGGACAGACCCCTACGAGCAGTACTTC,CASSYSGTDPYEQYF,many,TRBD1,TRBV6-5,TRBJ2-7
TGTGCCAGCAGCTCTAGGACTAGCGGCTACACCGGGGAGCTGTTTTTT,CASSSRTSGYTGELFF,-,TRBD2,TRBV11-2,TRBJ2-2
TGTGCCAGCAGTTACCCAGGGGGGAATGAGCAGTTCTTC,CASSYPGGNEQFF,-,-,TRBV6-5,TRBJ2-1